The next 30 T cell receptor beta chains were all read from a single sample in a study of response to subunit inactivated influenza vaccine. A single record per CDR3 protein comes from TCRdb applying MiXCR to the RT-PCR reads. The data contain about 650,000 distinct CDR3 sequences, 15% to 18% of them singletons. The sample was PBMCs from blood, taken less than 13 days after vaccination. The receptors were sampled from a middle-aged man who received an inactivated influenza vaccine.

This clonotype was seen once. The V call is TRBV6-6, the J call TRBJ2-7, with D possibly matching TRBD1 (6 bases). The germline V and J ends were trimmed by 7 bases and 7 bases, with 17 bases remaining between them. The germline V gene encodes CDR1 MNHNY and CDR2 SVGAGI (reference sequence). The CDR3 has 13 amino acids. The CDR3 DNA reads TGTGCCAGCAACCCACCTGGGGGCGGGGAGCAGTACTTC. It encodes CASNPPGGGEQYF.

This clonotype was seen a handful of times. This chain uses TRBV7-8 with TRBJ2-1, with 10 bases lining up with TRBD2. V was clipped by 1 base and J by 7 bases; unmatched bases: 10. In germline, CDR1 is SGHVS, CDR2 FQNEAQ. This CDR3 contains 17 residues. This CDR3 reads CASSLVPSGRWGNEQFF. The CDR3 nucleotides read TGTGCCAGCAGCTTAGTACCTAGCGGGAGATGGGGAAATGAGCAGTTCTTC.

V and J are TRBV12-3 or TRBV12-4 and TRBJ2-5; the D is unclear. V was trimmed by 3 bases and J by 1 base, leaving 3 bases between them. The length of the CDR3 is 12 residues. The CDR3 bases are TGTGCCAGCAGTTTCATCCAAGAGACCCAGTACTTC. It yields the protein CASSFIQETQYF.

Many counts were recorded for this clonotype. V and J are TRBV12-3 or TRBV12-4 and TRBJ2-5; 11 positions match TRBD2. The CDR3 runs 17 residues. The V and J ends lost 1 base and 4 bases, in that order; junction bases with no gene match: 8. DNA of the CDR3: TGTGCCAGCAGTTTAGGGCTAGCGGGAGGTTTTGGAGAGACCCAGTACTTC. Translated, it gives CASSLGLAGGFGETQYF.

This chain links TRBV15 with TRBJ2-7; TRBD2 agrees at 7 bases. The trim removed 3 bases at V and 6 bases at J, leaving 11 bases unmatched. CDR3 length: 15 amino acids. Looked up from germline, CDR1 is LNHNV and CDR2 is YYDKDF (reference sequence). CDR3 residues: CATSSIAGPSTEQYF. In nucleotides, the CDR3 is TGTGCCACCAGCAGCATAGCGGGTCCGTCCACCGAGCAGTACTTC.

The V gene is TRBV2, the J gene TRBJ2-2, with no clear D. The CDR3 is 11 amino acids. V was pared by 7 bases and J by 8 bases, with 8 bases between. Germline loops: CDR1 SNHLY, CDR2 FYNNEI. The CDR3 bases are TGTGCCAGCAAGCGAGGTGGGGAGCTGTTTTTT. Protein product: CASKRGGELFF.

This clonotype occurred a few times. This sequence joins TRBV29-1 and TRBJ2-7; either TRBD1 or TRBD2 may fit D (5 bases each). Germline assignment: CDR1 SQVTM and CDR2 ANQGSEA. Trimming took off 6 bases at V and 6 bases at J, with 15 bases between the two ends. The CDR3 is made up of 12 amino acids. The CDR3 loop is CSVRVTQGEQYF. In nucleotides, the CDR3 is TGCAGCGTGCGGGTAACCCAGGGCGAGCAGTACTTC.

This clonotype was counted only a few times. The gene calls are TRBV7-3 and TRBJ1-1, with no clear D. With 4 bases removed from V and 2 bases from J, the gap between germline ends came to 8 bases. Germline V CDR1 and CDR2: SGHTA, FQGTGA. CDR3 size: 13 residues. The CDR3 DNA reads as TGTGCCAGCAGCTCGGCAGCTAACACTGAAGCTTTCTTT. This sequence encodes CASSSAANTEAFF.

This clonotype has a handful of counts. The chain employs TRBV28 and TRBJ2-1, with D possibly TRBD2 on 7 matching bases. Germline assignment: CDR1 MDHEN and CDR2 SYDVKM. This CDR3 is 11 amino acids long. Trimming left V 7 bases short and J 8 bases short, with 9 bases between. The CDR3 nucleotides read TGTGCCAGCACCGGGGGGCATGAGCAGTTCTTC. It is translated as CASTGGHEQFF.

DNA for the CDR3: TGTGCCAGCAGCCAGTGGCGGGGAGGAGTTACAAATGAGCAGTTCTTC. Residues: CASSQWRGGVTNEQFF. V usage is TRBV7-2 and J usage is TRBJ2-1; possible D gene TRBD2, 6 bases. This CDR3 contains 16 residues. V dropped 5 bases and J dropped 7 bases, with 21 bases sitting between them. CDR1 is SGHTA and CDR2 is FQGNSA in the germline V gene.

This clonotype was counted between two and nine times. Its ends do not fully match the called genes, so a read error is possible. The chain carries TRBV28 and TRBJ1-2, with D uncertain. The CDR3 is made up of 10 amino acids. Germline CDR1 and CDR2: MDHEN and SYDVKM. CDR3 amino acids: CASTVISACF. In nucleotides, the CDR3 is TGTGCCAGCACGGTAATCTCAGCTTGCTTC.

This clonotype was found many times. The J gene is TRBJ2-7, the V gene TRBV7-8; 8 bases are shared with TRBD2. J was trimmed by 5 bases and V by 5 bases; bases with no gene match: 5. The germline V gene encodes CDR1 SGHVS and CDR2 FQNEAQ. The CDR3 contains 13 residues. Here the CDR3 DNA reads TGTGCCAGCAGCCCGGGACTAGAACACGAGCAGTACTTC. Translating gives CASSPGLEHEQYF.

V usage is TRBV20-1 and J usage is TRBJ1-2, with D tentatively TRBD1 (5 bases). The CDR3 length is 19 residues. The germline gives CDR1 DFQATT, CDR2 SNEGSKA (reference sequence). Trimming removed 5 bases from V and 0 bases from J, with 28 bases in between. CDR3 sequence reads: CSARPQPSGRAYSNYGYTF. For the CDR3, the DNA is TGCAGTGCTCGCCCTCAACCTTCAGGCAGGGCCTATTCTAACTATGGCTACACCTTC.

A few counts support this clonotype. The chain recombines TRBV20-1 with TRBJ2-3; 9 bases are shared with TRBD2. Germline V lookup: CDR1 DFQATT, CDR2 SNEGSKA (reference sequence). Losses at the gene ends were 0 bases for V and 0 bases for J; bases not matched to a gene: 4. There are 16 residues in the CDR3. CDR3 amino acids: CSARDRLAGSTDTQYF. For the CDR3, the DNA is TGCAGTGCTAGAGATCGGCTAGCGGGAAGCACAGATACGCAGTATTTT.

The J gene is TRBJ1-5, the V gene TRBV10-2, with 9 bases fitting TRBD1. Germline V gene lookup returns CDR1 WSHSY and CDR2 SAAADI. This CDR3 comprises 16 residues. The trim removed 4 bases at V and 6 bases at J, leaving 10 bases unmatched. CDR3 sequence: CASSGDRDRVFQPQHF. DNA for the CDR3: TGCGCCAGCAGTGGTGACCGGGACAGGGTTTTTCAGCCCCAGCATTTT.

This clonotype is a singleton in its sample. V and J are TRBV7-2 and TRBJ2-7, with D perhaps matching TRBD1 or TRBD2 (5 bases each). The V and J ends lost 2 bases and 4 bases respectively, with 15 bases between them. The CDR3 has 15 residues. Germline lookup yields CDR1 SGHTA and CDR2 FQGNSA. The DNA of the CDR3 is TGTGCCAGCAGCTTACTCCCGGGAACAGGATACGAGCAGTACTTC. Translation gives CASSLLPGTGYEQYF.

The V gene is TRBV10-3, the J gene TRBJ2-7, with D possibly being TRBD1 (6 bases). Germline CDR1 is ENHRY and CDR2 is SYGVKD. Between the trimmed V and J ends, which lost 6 bases and 4 bases, there was a span of 16 bases. The CDR3 runs 14 residues. CDR3 protein: CAIRGGQLKYEQYF. The CDR3 region has the DNA TGTGCCATCAGGGGTGGACAGCTAAAATACGAGCAGTACTTC.

The chain couples TRBV6-1 to TRBJ1-5, with D perhaps matching TRBD1 (5 bases). Trimming took off 8 bases at V and 6 bases at J, with 20 bases between the two ends. CDR1 MNHNS and CDR2 SASEGT come from the germline V gene. The CDR3 is 15 residues long. CDR3 bases: TGTGCCAGCCAGCAAGGGGACCGACGCAGTCAGCCCCAGCATTTT. This gives the protein CASQQGDRRSQPQHF.

This chain connects TRBV21-1 to TRBJ2-7; the table calls TRBD2, which could not be checked here. TRBV21-1 is termed a pseudogene. The CDR3 loop spans 17 amino acids. Here the CDR3 reads CASSKVGLAGESYEQYF. The CDR3 region has the DNA TGTGCCAGCAGCAAAGTCGGACTAGCGGGAGAGTCCTACGAGCAGTACTTC.

A word on this clonotype: Germline and junction disagree at one end, which may indicate a read error. The chain uses TRBV29-1 and TRBJ1-4; 7 nucleotides line up with TRBD1. Germline V gene sequence: CDR1 SQVTM, CDR2 ANQGSEA. The CDR3 runs 13 residues. CDR3 nucleotide sequence: TGCAGCGTTGAGAACAGGGGCGATGAAAACCTGTTTTTT. This translates into CSVENRGDENLFF.

This rearrangement joins TRBV18 to TRBJ2-1, with D possibly matching TRBD1 (6 bases). The ends were cut back, 6 bases at V and 10 bases at J, with 19 bases in the middle. This CDR3 comprises 14 residues. Germline-derived CDR1 and CDR2 are KGHSH and LQKENI. CDR3 DNA: TGTGCCAGCTCGCTCCAACCAGGGGCAGAGGAGCAGTTCTTC. As protein: CASSLQPGAEEQFF.

This sequence joins TRBV2 and TRBJ1-6; 10 bases line up with TRBD1. The V gene end was trimmed by 5 bases and the J gene end by 9 bases; junction bases not matched to a gene: 4. There are 14 residues in the CDR3. Germline CDR1 is SNHLY and CDR2 is FYNNEI. The CDR3 here is CASSPTGGGSPLHF. The CDR3 coding sequence is TGTGCCAGCAGTCCGACAGGGGGCGGTTCACCCCTCCACTTT.

This rearrangement joins TRBV20-1 to TRBJ1-2; D is unresolved. Germline loops: CDR1 DFQATT, CDR2 SNEGSKA (reference sequence). The V and J ends lost 4 bases and 7 bases respectively, with 10 bases between them. The CDR3 totals 11 residues. DNA of the CDR3: TGCAGTGCTATAACCCCGCCTGGCTACACCTTC. Protein sequence: CSAITPPGYTF.

This clonotype showed up just a few times. This chain connects TRBV20-1 to TRBJ2-2, with 10 bases aligning to TRBD1. Germline CDR1 reads DFQATT; CDR2 reads SNEGSKA (reference sequence). This CDR3 is built from 18 residues. Trimming at V came to 1 base and at J to 3 bases, leaving 11 bases not matched to a gene. The DNA of the CDR3 is TGCAGTGCTAGAGCCCGGGACAGGGGTGGATACGACACCGGGGAGCTGTTTTTT. As protein: CSARARDRGGYDTGELFF.

This clonotype turned up a few times. V gene TRBV28 combines with J gene TRBJ1-3; the D gene is possibly TRBD1 (6 bases). The germline V and J ends were trimmed by 6 bases and 4 bases, with 16 bases remaining between them. The CDR3 has 15 residues. Looked up from germline, CDR1 is MDHEN and CDR2 is SYDVKM. The CDR3 sequence is CASSVRGTPGNTIYF. The CDR3 DNA follows: TGTGCCAGCAGCGTAAGGGGGACGCCAGGAAACACCATATATTTT.

The J gene is TRBJ1-1, the V gene TRBV5-1; D is possibly TRBD1 (6 bases). Trimming shortened V by 4 bases and J by 2 bases, and 9 bases separated the two germline ends. The CDR3 is 13 residues long. Germline V gives CDR1 SGHRS, CDR2 YFSETQ. The CDR3, as DNA: TGCGCCAGCAGCGTGGGACATAACACTGAAGCTTTCTTT. Translated, it gives CASSVGHNTEAFF.

This clonotype was counted a few times. The chain is built from TRBV4-1 and TRBJ2-7; 15 bases agree with TRBD2. CDR3 length: 16 amino acids. Looked up from germline, CDR1 is MGHRA and CDR2 is YSYEKL. The junction had 4 bases not matched to a gene; V was cut back by 1 base and J by 6 bases. CDR3 residues: CASSQGTSGGAGEQYF. In DNA form, the CDR3 reads TGCGCCAGCAGCCAAGGGACTAGCGGGGGGGCCGGCGAGCAGTACTTC.

This clonotype has ten or more counts. The chain employs TRBV7-2 and TRBJ1-1; weak D call: TRBD1 (5 bases). The CDR3 has 13 amino acids. V dropped 3 bases and J dropped 11 bases, with 16 bases sitting between them. Germline CDR1 and CDR2: SGHTA and FQGNSA. The CDR3 sequence: CASSFTWGEGAFF. In DNA form, the CDR3 reads TGTGCCAGCAGCTTTACGTGGGGCGAAGGGGCTTTCTTT.

This clonotype was counted a few times. The V and J genes are TRBV18 and TRBJ2-7; D might be TRBD1 (6 bases). Trimming removed 0 bases at V and 2 bases at J, with 14 bases between. Germline assignment: CDR1 KGHSH and CDR2 LQKENI. The CDR3 runs to 16 residues. The CDR3 reads CASSPPARTETYEQYF. The CDR3 nucleotides read TGTGCCAGCTCACCACCGGCGAGGACAGAGACCTACGAGCAGTACTTC.

This clonotype was seen ten or more times. V gene TRBV30 combines with J gene TRBJ2-2; TRBD2 matches 8 bases. V was clipped by 4 bases and J by 5 bases; unmatched bases: 9. In germline, CDR1 is GTSNPN, CDR2 SVGIG (reference sequence). This CDR3 comprises 15 residues. The CDR3 is CAWNLNGGATGELFF. For the CDR3, the DNA is TGTGCCTGGAATCTGAACGGGGGGGCGACCGGGGAGCTGTTTTTT.